Below are 2 T cell receptor beta chains sequenced from a single sample in a study of T cells in women clearing cervical HPV infection. Clones were sequenced by immunoSEQ multiplex PCR, and TCRdb holds only the in-frame ones, with some missing. The sample has approximately 39,000 clones. The material sequenced was blood buffy coat. Receptors were obtained from a woman between 18 and 70 years old with a cervical HPV16 infection that either progressed to CIN3+ or cleared (not recorded which).

Here the CDR3 reads CSAREGATNEKLFF. CDR3 DNA (partial): TGCAGTGCTAGGGAGGGGGCCACTAATGAAAAA. V usage is TRBV20-1 and J usage is TRBJ1-4; 7 bases are shared with TRBD1. The read terminates 3 residues before the CDR3 end, so the remaining end is supplied by the germline J gene. Looked up from germline, CDR1 is DFQATT and CDR2 is SNEGSKA (reference sequence). CDR3 size: 14 residues. Trimming cost V 3 bases and J 2 bases; bases outside gene matches: 3.

As regards this clone: The read is 3 residues too short to cover the CDR3 end, so that end is filled in from the germline J gene. The chain combines TRBV29-1 with TRBJ2-7, with 10 nucleotides matching TRBD2. The CDR3 contains 13 residues. Germline lookup yields CDR1 SQVTM and CDR2 ANQGSEA. V gave up 4 bases and J gave up 2 bases; unmatched junction bases: 2. The covered CDR3 bases are TGCAGCGTTGGCCTAGCGGGGGCCTACGAG. Residues: CSVGLAGAYE. Given in full, the CDR3 is CSVGLAGAYEQYF.